This T cell receptor beta chain was recorded in a study of blood T cell repertoires in COVID-19. Across the study: Cohort 3 recovered donors had two negative PCRs, clearance, or symptom resolution.

In terms of age and location, participants ranged from about 18 to 95 years and lived in about 25 US areas. TCRdb's copy holds only in-frame clones and misses some; the assay was immunoSEQ multiplex PCR. Of about 170,000 clones in the sample, roughly 78% were seen once. The receptor was derived from a woman in her 70s in a cohort exposed to, infected with or recovered from COVID-19 (not recorded which). Sample: PBMCs or T cells enriched from blood (not recorded which).

CDR3 loop: CASSPISGANVLTF. CDR3 coding DNA: TGCGCCAGCAGCCCCATCTCTGGGGCCAACGTCCTGACTTTC. The rearrangement links TRBV5-1 to TRBJ2-6; no reliable D call. Trimming removed 4 bases at V and 0 bases at J, with 5 bases between. CDR1 SGHRS and CDR2 YFSETQ come from the germline V gene. This CDR3 is built from 14 residues.